This T cell receptor (beta chain) emerged from a study of blood T cell repertoires in COVID-19 (dated by TCRdb to about 2020). With regard to the full study: The collaborator samples originated in the United States, Italy and Spain and spanned the acute and convalescent phases of COVID-19. The material from the prospective study consisted of cDNA or gDNA derived from T cells, B-cell-depleted T cells, or PBMCs. Subjects who had been exposed to COVID-19, were actively infected with it, or had recovered from it provided the deeply sampled blood TCRbeta repertoires that made up the dataset. A freely available public database, intended as a resource for researchers studying the immune response to SARS-CoV-2, is where the repertoires were released. The samples were drawn from two sources: the first 160 participants of the ongoing ImmuneRACE study, and 950 to 1,500 subjects contributed by 6 global collaborators. The sample metadata nearly always contained a de-identified subject ID, COVID-19 status, age in years and sex. Where available, HLA class I and class II types were taken from metadata supplied by the sample provider and were not determined by assay-based typing. General conclusions and limits of the study: Clinical and demographic metadata were provided uncurated, with the amount varying by source and participant.

The CDR3 contains 18 residues, cysteine and phenylalanine counted. Only CDR3 DNA is held: 54 bases, read in frame from base 1. V and J are trimmed by 2 bases and 2 bases, and the gene matches miss 11 bases of the junction. Taken from the germline V gene (reference sequence), the CDR1 and CDR2 loops are SGHKS and YYEKEE. The immunoSEQ Assay, a bias-controlled multiplex PCR, was used to amplify TCRbeta CDR3 regions from genomic DNA. The paper's processing steps were these. Nucleated cell counts per sample were estimated from amplification of reference gene primers within the assay. To quantify the absolute abundance of each unique TCRbeta CDR3 rearrangement, sequence reads were collapsed and filtered. Productive Simpson clonality was computed per sample as the square root of Simpson's diversity index over productive rearrangements. Not all clones reach the TCRdb copy of this immuneACCESS table, which keeps in-frame sequences only. Checked studies attribute under half of the gap to unresolved V genes and leave the rest unexplained. V, J and clone size derive from that table, while D and trimming were established from the DNA sequence. Within this sample are approximately 39,000 clones, with roughly 94% of them counted one time only. Of the sample, approximately 4.1% falls within the top ten clones.

About this clone: It lacks a known antigen. No much larger clone is present one base from it, and per-base qualities are unavailable.

Whole blood was collected in K2EDTA tubes by collaborating institutions according to the institutions' own protocols. For TCRbeta analysis, collaborators shipped samples as frozen whole blood, isolated PBMCs, or DNA extracted from either of those sample types. The sequence was obtained from a human donor with active COVID-19. The donor label of this sample is uncertain. The specimen was peripheral blood. The rearrangement joined TRBV5-5 to TRBJ1-5; the junction holds 9 bases that match TRBD1. The DNA reads as follows: TGTGCCAGCAGCTTCACAGGGGGCGGGCAGTTAGGCAATCAGCCCCAGCATTTT. It encodes CASSFTGGGQLGNQPQHF.